Shown below are 15 T cell receptor beta chains from a single sample sequenced in a study of T cells in Graves' hyperthyroidism and ophthalmopathy. Template material for amplifying TCR beta CDR3 regions consisted of RNA transcripts. HTBI primers were the set used in a first-round RT-PCR of the TCR CDR3. TCRdb recomputed calls from the multiplex PCR reads with MiXCR, one row per CDR3 protein. The repertoire consists of approximately 710,000 distinct CDR3 sequences, with 15% to 20% occurring once and the leading ten covering roughly a sixth. Input material: blood. The receptors come from a man aged 50-60 years with Graves' hyperthyroidism.

The chain is built from TRBV7-3 and TRBJ2-7, with 7 bases that match TRBD2. The CDR3 sequence is 15 residues long. V shed 1 base and J 5 bases; nucleotides not matched to a gene: 8. CDR1 is SGHTA and CDR2 is FQGTGA in the germline V gene. The CDR3 protein is CASSLSPGAGNEQYF. The CDR3 DNA reads TGTGCCAGCAGCTTAAGTCCGGGAGCGGGAAACGAGCAGTACTTC.

The genes are TRBV9 and TRBJ1-2, with 9 bases lining up with TRBD1. This CDR3 spans 15 amino acids. V shed 3 bases, J shed 7 bases, and the junction held 10 bases outside the gene matches. The germline gives CDR1 SGDLS, CDR2 YYNGEE. The chain's CDR3 is CASSALPGQGFGYTF. As DNA, the CDR3 is TGTGCCAGCAGCGCATTACCGGGACAGGGTTTTGGCTACACCTTC.

This clonotype was seen ten or more times. The genes are TRBV7-9 and TRBJ2-5, with D maybe TRBD2 (6 bases). Deletions cut 0 bases from V and 5 bases from J, with 7 bases between. The CDR3 covers 13 residues. Germline V gene data show CDR1 as SEHNR and CDR2 as FQNEAQ (reference sequence). CDR3 DNA sequence: TGTGCCAGCAGCTTAGCGGAGGGTGAGACCCAGTACTTC. This encodes CASSLAEGETQYF.

The chain has TRBV6-2 or TRBV6-3 and TRBJ1-2; no definite D call. V gave up 2 bases and J gave up 4 bases, with 8 bases separating them. There are 13 residues in the CDR3. Germline V gene data show CDR1 as MNHEY and CDR2 as SVGEGT. The CDR3 reads CASSYPGIYGYTF. CDR3 sequence (DNA): TGTGCCAGCAGTTACCCAGGCATCTATGGCTACACCTTC.

This clonotype has a count of ten or more. The J gene is TRBJ1-6, the V gene TRBV28; possible D gene TRBD1, 5 bases. The V and J ends lost 4 bases and 0 bases respectively, with 22 bases between them. Germline lookup yields CDR1 MDHEN and CDR2 SYDVKM. The CDR3 consists of 20 residues. Written as DNA, the CDR3 is TGTGCCAGCAGTTCCTCTCCCGGGACCCAAGCCCACTCCTATAATTCACCCCTCCACTTT. Encoded protein: CASSSSPGTQAHSYNSPLHF. The full variable domain, completed using reference TRBV28 and TRBJ1-6, is DVKVTQSSRYLVKRTGEKVFLECVQDMDHENMFWYRQDPGLGLRLIYFSYDVKMKEKGDIPEGYSVSREKKERFSLILESASTNQTSMYLCASSSSPGTQAHSYNSPLHFGNGTRLTVT.

A word on this clonotype: The germline gene is not matched at one end of the junction; a read error may be the cause. The gene calls are TRBV28 and TRBJ1-2; TRBD1 might be the D (5 bases). Looked up from germline, CDR1 is MDHEN and CDR2 is SYDVKM. CDR3 length equals 15 residues. The CDR3 DNA is TGTGCCAGCACCGTCGGGACGGAACTTAACTATGGCCACACCTTC. This gives the protein CASTVGTELNYGHTF.

This clonotype has just a few counts. V gene TRBV10-3 combines with J gene TRBJ2-1; D gene uncertain. Germline-derived CDR1 and CDR2 are ENHRY and SYGVKD. The CDR3 has 16 residues. Trimming shortened V by 4 bases and J by 2 bases, and 15 bases separated the two germline ends. Here the CDR3 DNA reads TGTGCCATCAGTGGAAGTACGGGCGAAGCCTACAATGAGCAGTTCTTC. Residues: CAISGSTGEAYNEQFF.

V gene TRBV7-2 combines with J gene TRBJ1-5; TRBD1 agrees at 8 bases. Germline CDR1 is SGHTA and CDR2 is FQGNSA. The CDR3 runs to 15 residues. Trimming at V came to 3 bases and at J to 7 bases, leaving 8 bases not matched to a gene. The CDR3 DNA is TGTGCCAGCAGCTTTACGGACAGGGCCGGACAGCCCCAGCATTTT. Translating it yields CASSFTDRAGQPQHF.

This clonotype was detected once. This rearrangement joins TRBV7-2 to TRBJ1-1; D is perhaps TRBD1 (6 bases). V gave up 5 bases and J gave up 8 bases, with 15 bases separating them. Germline V gene sequence: CDR1 SGHTA, CDR2 FQGNSA. The CDR3 has 13 amino acids. Written as DNA, the CDR3 is TGTGCCAGCAGCCTAAGGCAGGGGATAGAAGCTTTCTTT. It codes for CASSLRQGIEAFF.

This clonotype was counted at least ten times. This chain joins TRBV4-1 and TRBJ2-2; maybe TRBD1 (6 bases). The germline V and J ends were trimmed by 3 bases and 5 bases, with 13 bases remaining between them. This CDR3 spans 15 amino acids. Germline V lookup: CDR1 MGHRA, CDR2 YSYEKL. CDR3 sequence reads: CASSQAPTGTGELFF. CDR3 bases: TGCGCCAGCAGCCAGGCCCCGACAGGTACCGGGGAGCTGTTTTTT.

This chain uses TRBV28 with TRBJ2-1; D gene unclear. There are 11 residues in the CDR3. V was cut by 6 bases and J by 8 bases, with 8 bases left in between. Germline loops: CDR1 MDHEN, CDR2 SYDVKM. The DNA for the CDR3 is TGTGCCAGCAGGCAATGGGATGAGCAGTTCTTC. Translating it yields CASRQWDEQFF.

This clonotype was picked up one time. The chain combines TRBV9 with TRBJ2-5, with D perhaps matching TRBD2 (5 bases). CDR1 is SGDLS, CDR2 YYNGEE, per germline. V lost 1 base and J lost 5, with 15 bases in between. The CDR3 loop spans 15 amino acids. The CDR3 here is CASSVSPSSGETQYF. The CDR3 bases are TGTGCCAGCAGCGTAAGTCCATCATCGGGGGAGACCCAGTACTTC.

This rearrangement joins TRBV28 to TRBJ2-3, with 7 bases aligning to TRBD1. Germline assignment: CDR1 MDHEN and CDR2 SYDVKM. The CDR3 is 15 amino acids. V trimming: 5 bases; J trimming: 1 base; junction bases outside the gene matches: 6. In DNA, the CDR3 is TGTGCCAGCAGTACGACAGGGTCGGGCACAGATACGCAGTATTTT. This codes for CASSTTGSGTDTQYF.

A word on this clonotype: Germline and junction disagree at one end, which may indicate a read error. The rearrangement links TRBV13 to TRBJ2-7, with unresolved D. This CDR3 has 14 residues. Germline-derived CDR1 and CDR2 are PRHDT and FYEKMQ (reference sequence). CDR3 sequence reads: CASSLNKGSDEQYF. The CDR3 bases are TGTGCCAGCAGCTTAAATAAGGGCTCCGACGAGCAGTACTTC. Full variable domain (missing parts from reference TRBV13 and TRBJ2-7): AAGVIQSPRHLIKEKRETATLKCYPIPRHDTVYWYQQGPGQDPQFLISFYEKMQSDKGSIPDRFSAQQFSDYHSELNMSSLELGDSALYFCASSLNKGSDEQYFGPGTRLTVT.

This clonotype was seen repeatedly, ten times or more. This chain connects TRBV27 to TRBJ2-1, with D perhaps given as TRBD1 or TRBD2 (5 bases each). Trimming stripped 3 bases from V and 5 bases from J, with 11 bases between. The CDR3 consists of 14 residues. The germline V gene has CDR1 MNHEY and CDR2 SMNVEV (reference sequence). The CDR3 sequence: CASSFWDRHNEQFF. The CDR3 DNA reads as TGTGCCAGCAGTTTTTGGGACCGACACAATGAGCAGTTCTTC.